These T cell receptor beta chains were read from a single sample in a study of shared clonotypes between healthy human individuals. Some clones are missing from TCRdb's copy, which holds only in-frame ones; the method was immunoSEQ multiplex PCR. Here the sample spans about half a million clones, 65% to 85% being singletons. The sequencing input was PBMCs. Every receptor here comes from a woman between 40 and 55 years old in good health. Some clones in this sample may be carry-over from other donors' samples. CDR3s include the opening cysteine and the closing phenylalanine or tryptophan. Each record gives: D gene, clone size, V gene, J gene, CDR3 DNA, CDR3 protein. The D gene is left open where the match is weak. Rows may omit the clone size; those that give it use once, few, many or a size class.

TRBD2	once	TRBV28	TRBJ2-7	TGTGCCACTACGCGCCCGGGGGGCGAGCAGTACTTC	CATTRPGGEQYF
-	-	TRBV10-2	TRBJ2-3	TGCGCCAGCACCGAGAGGGGGGATACGCAGTATTTT	CASTERGDTQYF
-	-	TRBV4-3	TRBJ1-1	TGCGCCAGCAGCCAACTTGTGGGGGGGAACACTGAAGCTTTCTTT	CASSQLVGGNTEAFF
TRBD1	-	TRBV5-1	TRBJ2-2	TGCGCCAGCCGGCCCCCAGGACAGGGCGACACCGGGGAGCTGTTTTTT	CASRPPGQGDTGELFF
-	few	TRBV6-1	TRBJ2-7	TGTGCCAGCAGGGGGCTAAACTCCTACGAGCAGTACTTC	CASRGLNSYEQYF
TRBD1	-	TRBV15	TRBJ1-1	TGTGCCACCAGCAGAGGTGGACAGGGCCACACTGAAGCTTTCTTT	CATSRGGQGHTEAFF
TRBD2	-	TRBV29-1	TRBJ2-3	TGCAGCGTTGAAAGACCCACTAGCGGGAGGGGCCCAGATACGCAGTATTTT	CSVERPTSGRGPDTQYF
TRBD1	-	TRBV6-5	TRBJ1-2	TGTGCCAGCAGTCCACAGGGGTTAGCTAACTATGGCTACACCTTC	CASSPQGLANYGYTF
-	-	TRBV5-1	TRBJ2-3	TGCGCCAGCAGCTTGGATGGTAGCTTACAGTATTTT	CASSLDGSLQYF
-	-	TRBV20-1	TRBJ1-1	TGCAGTGCCGACGAGAACACTGAAGCTTTCTTT	CSADENTEAFF
TRBD2	-	TRBV5-4	TRBJ2-3	TGTGCCAGCAGCTTGGGACTAGCGGCGGCAGATACGCAGTATTTT	CASSLGLAAADTQYF
TRBD2	-	TRBV29-1	TRBJ2-1	TGCAGCGTTGAATGGGGAACTGGCGGGAGATACAATGAGCAGTTCTTC	CSVEWGTGGRYNEQFF
TRBD1	-	TRBV4-1	TRBJ1-3	TGCGCCAGCAGCCAGAGAAACAGGGGCGACTCTGGAAACACCATATATTTT	CASSQRNRGDSGNTIYF
TRBD1	-	TRBV29-1	TRBJ2-7	TGCAGCGGGGGGGACAGGGGGCCCAACGAGCAGTACTTC	CSGGDRGPNEQYF
-	few	TRBV19	TRBJ1-4	TGTGCCAGTATGGGGCCCCGGAGCTCAGAAAAACTGTTTTTT	CASMGPRSSEKLFF
TRBD2	few	TRBV7-2	TRBJ2-7	TGTGCCAGCAGTTTACCAGCGGGAACCTACGAGCAGTACTTC	CASSLPAGTYEQYF
-	-	TRBV7-9	TRBJ1-1	TGTGCCAGCAGCTTAGGCGGCGGGAGGAGCACTGAAGCTTTCTTT	CASSLGGGRSTEAFF
TRBD2	-	TRBV4-1	TRBJ2-7	TGCGCCAGCAGCCAAGCCACTAGCGGGATGTACGAGCAGTACTTC	CASSQATSGMYEQYF
-	-	TRBV10-2	TRBJ2-7	TGCGCCAGCGGCGGACGGACAGAGAAGGGCGACGAGCAGTACTTC	CASGGRTEKGDEQYF
-	-	TRBV11-2	TRBJ2-7	TGTGCCAGCAGGAGCGGGACAGCTCCCTACGAGCAGTACTTC	CASRSGTAPYEQYF
TRBD1	-	TRBV5-1	TRBJ2-2	TGCGCCAGCAGCAGGGGACAGGGGGCCCTCCGGGAGCTGTTTTTT	CASSRGQGALRELFF
-	many	TRBV4-1	TRBJ2-1	TGCGCCAGCAGCTCTGTGACAGGCTACAATGAGCAGTTCTTC	CASSSVTGYNEQFF
TRBD2	once	TRBV10-3	TRBJ2-1	TGTGCCATCGGAGCGGGGATTTACAATGAGCAGTTCTTC	CAIGAGIYNEQFF
-	-	TRBV7-2	TRBJ2-2	TGTGCCAGCAGCTTAGGGTCCCACGGGGAGCTGTTTTTT	CASSLGSHGELFF
-	-	TRBV29-1	TRBJ2-7	TGCAGCGTTGAAGAGGGTGGCAGCGACGAGCAGTACTTC	CSVEEGGSDEQYF
TRBD2	-	TRBV10-3	TRBJ2-2	TGTGCCATCAGTGAGATAGCGGGGATCCATACCCTCTGGGGGGAGCTGTTTTTT	CAISEIAGIHTLWGELFF
TRBD2	-	TRBV10-3	TRBJ2-3	TGTGCCATCACTCGGGAGGGCCGGGCAGATACGCAGTATTTT	CAITREGRADTQYF
-	-	TRBV27	TRBJ2-3	TGTGCCAGCAGTTTACTGGGAGATACGCAGTATTTT	CASSLLGDTQYF
TRBD2	-	TRBV4-2	TRBJ2-1	TGTGCCAGCAGCCAAGAGGAAGCGGGAGGTAATGTTTCCTACAATGAGCAGTTCTTC	CASSQEEAGGNVSYNEQFF
-	-	TRBV5-4	TRBJ1-1	TGTGCCAGCAGCTTGGAAGGGAACACTGAAGCTTTCTTT	CASSLEGNTEAFF
-	once	TRBV11-3	TRBJ2-2	TGTGCCAGCAGCTGGTCCGGGGGCGGCACCGGGGAGCTGTTTTTT	CASSWSGGGTGELFF
-	-	TRBV28	TRBJ2-7	TGTGCCAGCAGTTTTGCTAGAGGCCGTTACGAGCAGTACTTC	CASSFARGRYEQYF
-	-	TRBV7-3	TRBJ1-1	TGTGCCAGCAGCGTACCGGGACAATTGAACACTGAAGCTTTCTTT	CASSVPGQLNTEAFF
-	-	TRBV2	TRBJ1-5	TGTGCCAGCAGTGACGGGGGCAGGGGCAATCAGCCCCAGCATTTT	CASSDGGRGNQPQHF
-	-	TRBV5-1	TRBJ1-5	TGCGCCAGCAGCTTATCAGGCAGTTATAGCAATCAGCCCCAGCATTTT	CASSLSGSYSNQPQHF
TRBD1	few	TRBV5-1	TRBJ2-2	TGCGCCAGCAGCTTACCACAGGGGCGTAACACCGGGGAGCTGTTTTTT	CASSLPQGRNTGELFF
-	-	TRBV11-2	TRBJ2-2	TGTGCCAGCAGCTTAGGCCTAACTAACACCGGGGAGCTGTTTTTT	CASSLGLTNTGELFF
-	few	TRBV11-2	TRBJ2-1	TGTGCCAGCAGCTTAGACCCCCTCCACAATGAGCAGTTCTTC	CASSLDPLHNEQFF
TRBD1	once	TRBV30	TRBJ2-5	TGTGCCTGGAGTCGGGACAGAAAGACCCAGTACTTC	CAWSRDRKTQYF
-	-	TRBV28	TRBJ2-4	TGTGCCAGCAGTGGCCTTGACAGAAACATTCAGTACTTC	CASSGLDRNIQYF
-	many	TRBV27	TRBJ2-7	TGTGCCAGCAGTTCGCGTGGAGGGGGCGGGTACGAGCAGTACTTC	CASSSRGGGGYEQYF
TRBD1	few	TRBV6-1	TRBJ1-2	TGTGCCAGCAGTGGGACAGGGGGCGGCTATGGCTACACCTTC	CASSGTGGGYGYTF
-	-	TRBV4-2	TRBJ2-5	TGTGCCAGCAGCCTCAATAGAGGTTCGGGGACCCAGTACTTC	CASSLNRGSGTQYF
TRBD2	-	TRBV5-1	TRBJ2-1	TGCGCCAGCAGCTTGGCCGGGACTAAGAATGAGCAGTTCTTC	CASSLAGTKNEQFF
-	-	TRBV2	TRBJ1-1	TGTGCCAGCGGGAAAGGGGATGGGGGGAACACTGAAGCTTTCTTT	CASGKGDGGNTEAFF
TRBD2	once	TRBV6-6	TRBJ2-4	TGTGCCAGCAGTTACCAGGCTAGCGGATCAAACATTCAGTACTTC	CASSYQASGSNIQYF